These 14 T cell receptor beta chains came from one sample sequenced in a study of cytomegalovirus exposure and HLA in healthy donors. PCR used 60 Vbeta primers and 13 Jbeta primers. Measured with immunoSEQ multiplex PCR; TCRdb has only the in-frame clones, and not every one. The sample has 70,000 to 95,000 clones; around 78% are singletons. Sequencing was carried out using PBMCs. The receptors were sampled from a man in his forties in good health and CMV-seronegative.

This clone showed up just a few times. This chain connects TRBV6-4 to TRBJ2-1, with 11 bases matching TRBD2. Germline V CDR1 and CDR2: MRHNA, SNTAGT. The CDR3 runs to 15 residues. Losses at the gene ends were 6 bases for V and 4 bases for J; bases not matched to a gene: 5. CDR3 in amino acids: CASSLTSGVYNEQFF. The DNA of the CDR3 is TGTGCCAGCAGCCTGACTAGCGGGGTTTACAATGAGCAGTTCTTC.

This chain links TRBV9 with TRBJ2-2; tentatively, D is TRBD2 (5 bases). Between the trimmed V and J ends, which lost 2 bases and 4 bases, there was a span of 6 bases. This CDR3 spans 13 amino acids. Looked up from germline, CDR1 is SGDLS and CDR2 is YYNGEE. The DNA of the CDR3 is TGTGCCAGCAGCGTCGAGGGCACCGGGGAGCTGTTTTTT. Translating gives CASSVEGTGELFF.

The genes are TRBV6-5 and TRBJ2-7; 7 bases fit TRBD2. The length of the CDR3 is 14 residues. J was trimmed by 3 bases and V by 0 bases; bases with no gene match: 2. CDR1 MNHEY and CDR2 SVGAGI come from the germline V gene. As DNA, the CDR3 is TGTGCCAGCAGTTACTCGTGGGAGGGCTACGAGCAGTACTTC. This translates into CASSYSWEGYEQYF.

The J gene is TRBJ2-5, the V gene TRBV11-2; no firm D call. The CDR3 length is 13 residues. V shed 0 bases and J shed 5 bases, with 7 bases lying between them. CDR1 and CDR2 (germline): SGHAT, FQNNGV. The CDR3 is CASSLEVGETQYF. The CDR3 DNA reads as TGTGCCAGCAGCTTAGAGGTCGGGGAGACCCAGTACTTC.

The chain links TRBV25-1 to TRBJ2-2, with TRBD1 matching over 7 bases. The CDR3 runs 16 residues. The junction had 11 bases not matched to a gene; V was cut back by 4 bases and J by 6 bases. Germline CDR1 is MGHDK and CDR2 is SYGVNS. CDR3 DNA: TGTGCCAGCAGTGCCCCCGAGACAGGGCTAGCCGGGGAGCTGTTTTTT. Translated, it gives CASSAPETGLAGELFF.

J is TRBJ1-2 and V is TRBV2; D uncertain. The CDR3 extends over 14 amino acids. CDR1 and CDR2 (germline): SNHLY, FYNNEI. The V end was cut by 6 bases, the J end by 8 bases, with 19 bases between. The CDR3 bases are TGTGCCAGCAGGGAGGAAGGTAATCAGGAGGGCTACACCTTC. It specifies CASREEGNQEGYTF.

V is TRBV6-4 and J is TRBJ2-1; D perhaps matches TRBD1 (5 bases). Germline V gene sequence: CDR1 MRHNA, CDR2 SNTAGT. Trimming took 0 bases from V and 5 from J, leaving 14 bases between them. The CDR3 sequence is 16 residues long. As DNA, the CDR3 is TGTGCCAGCAGTGACTCTGCCCGGGCCAGGGACAATGAGCAGTTCTTC. Translating it yields CASSDSARARDNEQFF.

The V call is TRBV21-1, the J call TRBJ2-4; the DNA was not used to check the table's D call, TRBD1. TRBV21-1 is labeled a pseudogene. The CDR3 totals 17 residues. This CDR3 reads CASSKKDIPEAKNIQYF. The CDR3 DNA sequence: TGTGCCAGCAGCAAAAAGGACATCCCCGAGGCCAAAAACATTCAGTACTTC.

The chain links TRBV2 to TRBJ1-5; D is uncertain. In germline, CDR1 is SNHLY, CDR2 FYNNEI. The CDR3 extends over 14 amino acids. V was cut by 3 bases and J by 4 bases, with 10 bases left in between. CDR3 residues: CASSEVQENQPQHF. CDR3 bases: TGTGCCAGCAGTGAGGTCCAGGAAAATCAGCCCCAGCATTTT.

The chain has TRBV7-2 and TRBJ2-7, with TRBD2 matching over 9 bases. V shed 0 bases and J 4 bases; nucleotides not matched to a gene: 4. The CDR3 is 15 residues long. Germline values: CDR1 SGHTA, CDR2 FQGNSA. This CDR3 reads CASSLASSGSYEQYF. Written as DNA, the CDR3 is TGTGCCAGCAGCTTAGCTAGTAGCGGGAGTTACGAGCAGTACTTC.

The chain joins TRBV11-2 to TRBJ2-2; no clear D. CDR3 length: 13 residues. The germline V gene has CDR1 SGHAT and CDR2 FQNNGV. The V end was cut by 5 bases, the J end by 6 bases, with 10 bases between. CDR3 residues: CASSLRSAGELFF. The CDR3 DNA reads TGTGCCAGCAGCCTTAGATCCGCCGGGGAGCTGTTTTTT.

The chain links TRBV6-1 to TRBJ2-1; 15 bases are a match to TRBD2. The CDR3 totals 19 residues. V shed 4 bases, J shed 0 bases, and the junction held 7 bases outside the gene matches. CDR1 is MNHNS, CDR2 SASEGT, per germline. The CDR3 region is CASSGGLAGGPSSYNEQFF. The CDR3 bases are TGTGCCAGCAGTGGTGGACTAGCGGGAGGGCCGAGCTCCTACAATGAGCAGTTCTTC.

The chain combines TRBV29-1 with TRBJ1-1, with D unclear. The CDR3 is 10 amino acids. From germline, CDR1 is SQVTM and CDR2 ANQGSEA. V was pared by 4 bases and J by 3 bases, with 3 bases between. The CDR3 loop reads CSVVDTEAFF. The CDR3 nucleotides read TGCAGCGTTGTAGACACTGAAGCTTTCTTT.

Only a few counts were recorded for this clone. The chain joins TRBV19 to TRBJ2-7, with D maybe TRBD2 (6 bases). Trimming stripped 3 bases from V and 2 bases from J, with 14 bases between. Germline V gives CDR1 LNHDA, CDR2 SQIVND (reference sequence). This CDR3 contains 15 residues. The CDR3 DNA reads TGTGCCAGTAGTATGGTGGGGACTCCAACCTACGAGCAGTACTTC. Translated, it gives CASSMVGTPTYEQYF.